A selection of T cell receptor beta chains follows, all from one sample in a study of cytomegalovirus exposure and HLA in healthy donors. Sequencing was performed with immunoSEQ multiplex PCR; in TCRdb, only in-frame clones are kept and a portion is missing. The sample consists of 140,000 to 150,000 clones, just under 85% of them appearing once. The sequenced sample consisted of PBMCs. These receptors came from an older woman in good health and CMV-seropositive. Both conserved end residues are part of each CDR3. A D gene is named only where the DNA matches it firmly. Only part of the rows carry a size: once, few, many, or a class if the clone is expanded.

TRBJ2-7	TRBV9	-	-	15	CASSVVDSGIYEQYF	TGTGCCAGCAGCGTAGTGGATAGCGGCATCTACGAGCAGTACTTC
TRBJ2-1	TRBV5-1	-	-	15	CASSLGPSEYNEQFF	TGCGCCAGCAGCTTGGGGCCTAGCGAGTACAATGAGCAGTTCTTC
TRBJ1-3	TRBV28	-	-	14	CASSLEGEGNTIYF	TGTGCCAGCAGTTTAGAGGGGGAGGGAAACACCATATATTTT
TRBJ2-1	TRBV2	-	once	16	CASRNRPRSSYNEQFF	TGTGCCAGCAGAAACAGACCTCGATCCTCCTACAATGAGCAGTTCTTC
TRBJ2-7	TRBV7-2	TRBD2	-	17	CASSRGPPPSGSYEQYF	TGTGCCAGCAGCCGCGGGCCCCCACCTAGCGGGAGCTACGAGCAGTACTTC
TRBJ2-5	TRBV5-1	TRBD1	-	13	CASSEGQQETQYF	TGCGCCAGCAGCGAGGGACAGCAAGAGACCCAGTACTTC
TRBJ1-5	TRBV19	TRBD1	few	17	CASLGPGQGWGDQPQHF	TGTGCCAGTTTGGGCCCGGGACAGGGGTGGGGGGATCAGCCCCAGCATTTT
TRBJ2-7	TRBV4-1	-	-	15	CASSQDGGFSYEQYF	TGCGCCAGCAGCCAAGACGGAGGATTCTCCTACGAGCAGTACTTC
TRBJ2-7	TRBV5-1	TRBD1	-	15	CASSLSGTGWYEQYF	TGTGCCAGCAGCTTATCCGGGACAGGCTGGTACGAGCAGTACTTC
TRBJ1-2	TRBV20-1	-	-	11	CSPQSNYGYTF	TGCAGTCCACAATCTAACTATGGCTACACCTTC
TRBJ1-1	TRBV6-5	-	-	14	CASSPRHEGYEAFF	TGTGCCAGCAGCCCTAGGCACGAGGGTTATGAAGCTTTCTTT
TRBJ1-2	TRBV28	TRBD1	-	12	CASTEGALGYTF	TGTGCCAGCACTGAGGGGGCGCTTGGCTACACCTTC
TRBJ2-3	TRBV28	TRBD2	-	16	CASTPGLAGMSDTQYF	TGTGCCAGCACCCCGGGACTAGCGGGAATGTCAGATACGCAGTATTTT
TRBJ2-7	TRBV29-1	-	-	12	CSIKGVRYEQYF	TGCAGCATAAAGGGGGTGCGGTACGAGCAGTACTTC
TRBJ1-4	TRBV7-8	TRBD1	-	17	CASSARQGRTTNEKLFF	TGTGCCAGCAGCGCCCGACAGGGGAGAACAACTAATGAAAAACTGTTTTTT
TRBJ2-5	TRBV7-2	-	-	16	CASSFGAPWSQETQYF	TGTGCCAGCAGCTTTGGTGCACCGTGGAGCCAAGAGACCCAGTACTTC
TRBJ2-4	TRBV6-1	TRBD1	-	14	CASSEGTGGSVQYF	TGTGCCAGCAGTGAGGGGACAGGGGGGTCGGTTCAGTACTTC
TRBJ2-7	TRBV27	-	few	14	CASSLGGPTYEQYF	TGTGCCAGCAGTTTAGGTGGGCCGACCTACGAGCAGTACTTC
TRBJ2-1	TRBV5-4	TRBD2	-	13	CASSLVGSGLQFF	TGTGCCAGCAGCTTGGTAGGTAGCGGGCTGCAGTTCTTC
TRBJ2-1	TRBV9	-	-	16	CASSVEDGRNYNEQFF	TGTGCCAGCAGCGTAGAAGACGGGAGAAACTACAATGAGCAGTTCTTC
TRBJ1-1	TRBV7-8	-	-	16	CASSWGHRVGDTEAFF	TGTGCCAGCAGCTGGGGCCATAGGGTAGGGGACACTGAAGCTTTCTTT
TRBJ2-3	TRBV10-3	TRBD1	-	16	CATTPLDRGSTDTQYF	TGTGCCACAACTCCTTTAGACAGGGGGTCGACAGATACGCAGTATTTT
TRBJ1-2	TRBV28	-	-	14	CASSFWPEQYGYTF	TGTGCCAGCAGTTTTTGGCCCGAACAGTATGGCTACACCTTC